A single sample gave rise to the 5 T cell receptor beta chains below, sequenced in a study of blood T cell repertoires in COVID-19. Here immunoSEQ multiplex PCR was the method, and the copy in TCRdb shows in-frame clones only, minus some. The repertoire has about 100,000 clones, roughly 86% of them found once; the top ten carry 6.5%. Material for sequencing was peripheral blood. The origin of the receptors is a woman in her sixties or seventies with acute or convalescent COVID-19.

This clone appeared a single time. The rearrangement joins TRBV15 to TRBJ2-1, with 11 bases fitting TRBD2. Trimming at V came to 3 bases and at J to 7 bases, leaving 8 bases not matched to a gene. The CDR3 is made up of 16 amino acids. CDR1 is LNHNV and CDR2 is YYDKDF in the germline V gene (reference sequence). The CDR3 here is CATSSLTSGKVNEQFF. In nucleotides, the CDR3 is TGTGCCACCAGCAGTCTGACTAGCGGGAAGGTTAATGAGCAGTTCTTC.

This clone was observed a single time. This chain links TRBV6-5 with TRBJ1-2; 9 bases line up with TRBD1. This CDR3 is built from 13 residues. V was clipped by 5 bases and J by 5 bases; unmatched bases: 3. Germline values: CDR1 MNHEY, CDR2 SVGAGI. CDR3 DNA: TGTGCCAGCAGTACGGGACAGGGTTATGGCTACACCTTC. Translated, it gives CASSTGQGYGYTF.

The V gene is TRBV28, the J gene TRBJ1-5; no definite D call. The germline V gene encodes CDR1 MDHEN and CDR2 SYDVKM. This CDR3 comprises 16 residues. The germline V and J ends were trimmed by 2 bases and 7 bases, with 18 bases remaining between them. The CDR3 loop is CASSLGRSFMGQPQHF. Written as DNA, the CDR3 is TGTGCCAGCAGTTTAGGCCGGTCCTTTATGGGCCAGCCCCAGCATTTT.

This chain joins TRBV7-6 and TRBJ2-6; D gene ambiguous. Trimming left V 5 bases short and J 0 bases short, with 11 bases between. In germline, CDR1 is SGHVS, CDR2 FNYEAQ. The CDR3 runs 16 residues. CDR3 DNA: TGTGCCAGCAGCGCTGACTCGTTCTCTGGGGCCAACGTCCTGACTTTC. Translating it yields CASSADSFSGANVLTF.

This sequence joins TRBV19 and TRBJ1-1, with TRBD1 matching over 7 bases. Germline V lookup: CDR1 LNHDA, CDR2 SQIVND (reference sequence). The junction had 15 bases not matched to a gene; V was cut back by 8 bases and J by 6 bases. This CDR3 spans 15 amino acids. The DNA of the CDR3 is TGTGCCAGTCGGGTAGTAACAGGGGATTCTCCTGAAGCTTTCTTT. It encodes CASRVVTGDSPEAFF.